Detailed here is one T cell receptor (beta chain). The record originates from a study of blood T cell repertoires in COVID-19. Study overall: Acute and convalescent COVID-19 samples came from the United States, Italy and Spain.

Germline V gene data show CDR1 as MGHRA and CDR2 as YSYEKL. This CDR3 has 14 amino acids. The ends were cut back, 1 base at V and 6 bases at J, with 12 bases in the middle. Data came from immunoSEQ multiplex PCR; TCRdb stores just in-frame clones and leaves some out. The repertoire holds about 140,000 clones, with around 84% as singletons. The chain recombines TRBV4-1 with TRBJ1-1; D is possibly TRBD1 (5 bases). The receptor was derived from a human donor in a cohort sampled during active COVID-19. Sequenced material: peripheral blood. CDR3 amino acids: CASSQVGTGAEAFF. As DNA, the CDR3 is TGCGCCAGCAGCCAAGTTGGGACTGGGGCTGAAGCTTTCTTT.